The TCR beta chain described here comes from a study of blood T cell dynamics during melanoma immunotherapy. Trimming stripped 4 bases from V and 8 bases from J, with 9 bases between. CDR1 and CDR2 (germline): SGHAT, FQNNGV. The CDR3 totals 12 residues. Each bulk PBMC sample had around 360 ng DNA loaded. Clones were sequenced by immunoSEQ multiplex PCR, and TCRdb holds only the in-frame ones, with some missing. This table has under 15,000 clones, roughly 84% appearing once. Noted time point: pre-treatment baseline. This specimen consisted of blood, obtained from a patient treated with checkpoint blockade. The chain links TRBV11-2 to TRBJ2-1; D remains unclear. This sequence was found in a human donor with melanoma. CDR3 sequence: CASSSVGDEQFF. For the CDR3, the DNA is TGTGCCAGCAGCTCGGTCGGCGATGAGCAGTTCTTC.